This T cell receptor beta chain was captured in a study of blood T cells in healthy people across ages. Primers used in a second PCR of about 7 to 12 cycles were a sample-barcoded 5' primer and a J-beta primer mix. The authors tagged each cDNA molecule using a template-switch adaptor with 12 random nucleotides. In TCRdb, the 5' RACE reads were re-called with MiXCR into one record per CDR3 protein. The sample holds 1.5 million to 2 million distinct CDR3 sequences; about 30% are singletons and the top ten take 7% to 9%. The germline V gene has CDR1 MNHEY and CDR2 SVGAGI. V dropped 5 bases and J dropped 6; count of bases not matched to a gene: 12. This CDR3 spans 16 amino acids. Study results and caveats: As age increased, TCR beta diversity per million T cells fell in a roughly linear fashion.

As regards this clonotype: What it binds is unknown.

This TCR was recovered from a woman aged 30 to 39 in good health. The chain employs TRBV6-5 and TRBJ1-2, with TRBD1 identical over 10 bases. The specimen sequenced was blood. The CDR3 DNA sequence: TGTGCCAGCAGTACTTCCCGGACAGGGGGAAGGGATGGCTACACCTTC. As protein: CASSTSRTGGRDGYTF.